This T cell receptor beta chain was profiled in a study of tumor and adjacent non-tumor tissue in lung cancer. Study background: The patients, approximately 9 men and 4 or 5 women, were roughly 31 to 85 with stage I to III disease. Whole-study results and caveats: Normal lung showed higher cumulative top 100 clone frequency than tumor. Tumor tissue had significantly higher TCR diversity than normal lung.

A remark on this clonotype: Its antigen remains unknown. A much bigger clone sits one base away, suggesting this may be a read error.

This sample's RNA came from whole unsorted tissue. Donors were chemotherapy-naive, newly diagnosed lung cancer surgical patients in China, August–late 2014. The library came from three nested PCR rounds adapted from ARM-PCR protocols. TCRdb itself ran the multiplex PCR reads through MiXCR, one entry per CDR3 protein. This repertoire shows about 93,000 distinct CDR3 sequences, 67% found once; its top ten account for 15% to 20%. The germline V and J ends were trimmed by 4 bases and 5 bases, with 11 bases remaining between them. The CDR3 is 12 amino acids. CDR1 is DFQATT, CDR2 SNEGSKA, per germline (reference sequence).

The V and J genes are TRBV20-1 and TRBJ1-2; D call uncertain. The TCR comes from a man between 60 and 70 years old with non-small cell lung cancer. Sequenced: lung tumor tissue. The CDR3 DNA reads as TGCAGTGCTATGGCGGCACAGTATGGCTACACCTTC. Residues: CSAMAAQYGYTF.